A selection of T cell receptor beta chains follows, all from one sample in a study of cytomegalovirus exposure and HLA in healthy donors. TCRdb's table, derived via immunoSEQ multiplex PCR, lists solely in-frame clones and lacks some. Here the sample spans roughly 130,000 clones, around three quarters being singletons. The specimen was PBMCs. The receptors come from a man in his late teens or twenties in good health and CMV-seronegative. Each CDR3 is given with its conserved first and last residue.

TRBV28 CASSFNLEDRVREKLFF
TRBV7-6 CASSSTGRSGYTF
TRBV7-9 CASSSDRRSGNTIYF
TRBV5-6 CASSSGLQETQYF
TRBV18 CASSPGTGSSYEQYF
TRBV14 CASSPGRLSGRASRAQETQYF
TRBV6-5 CASSSTGTGGNQPQHF
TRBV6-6 CASGTSGSMAKNIQYF
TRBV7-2 CASSLVGGSYEQYF
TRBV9 CASSVVQGRGNTEAFF
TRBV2 CASSEALSGGSSLRGEAFF